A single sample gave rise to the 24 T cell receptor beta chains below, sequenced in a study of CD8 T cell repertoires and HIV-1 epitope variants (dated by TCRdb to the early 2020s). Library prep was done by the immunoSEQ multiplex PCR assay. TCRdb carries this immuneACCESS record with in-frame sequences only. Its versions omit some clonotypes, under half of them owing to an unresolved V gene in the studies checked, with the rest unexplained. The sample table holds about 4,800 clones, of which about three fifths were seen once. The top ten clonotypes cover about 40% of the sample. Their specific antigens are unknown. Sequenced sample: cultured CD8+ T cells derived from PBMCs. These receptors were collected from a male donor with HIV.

CDR3: CASKNQGTEAFF. CDR3 DNA sequence: TGTGCCAGTAAGAACCAAGGGACTGAAGCTTTCTTT. This chain connects TRBV2 to TRBJ1-1; D remains ambiguous. Trimming left V 9 bases short and J 5 bases short, with 13 bases between. This CDR3 spans 12 amino acids. The V gene's germline CDR1 is SNHLY and CDR2 FYNNEI.

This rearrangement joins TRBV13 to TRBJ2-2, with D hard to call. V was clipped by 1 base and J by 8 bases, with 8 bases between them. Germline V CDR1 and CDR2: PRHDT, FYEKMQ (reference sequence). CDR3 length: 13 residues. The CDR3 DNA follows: TGTGCCAGCAGCTTAGCCACAAGGGGGGAGCTGTTTTTT. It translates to CASSLATRGELFF.

In DNA, the CDR3 is TGTGCCAGCAGTGAAGGAGCAGGTCCCTACGAGCAGTACTTC. Translating gives CASSEGAGPYEQYF. The chain couples TRBV6-1 to TRBJ2-7; no firm D call. This CDR3 contains 14 residues. Trimming took 1 base from V and 2 from J, leaving 9 bases between them. The germline CDR1 and CDR2 sequences are MNHNS and SASEGT.

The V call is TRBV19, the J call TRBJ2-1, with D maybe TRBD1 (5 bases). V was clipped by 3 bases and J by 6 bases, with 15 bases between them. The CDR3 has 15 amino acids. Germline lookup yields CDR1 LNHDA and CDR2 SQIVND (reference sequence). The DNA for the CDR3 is TGTGCCAGTAGTATTTGGCAGGGAACGGGCAATGAGCAGTTCTTC. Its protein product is CASSIWQGTGNEQFF. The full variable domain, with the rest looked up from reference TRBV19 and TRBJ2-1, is DGGITQSPKYLFRKEGQNVTLSCEQNLNHDAMYWYRQDPGQGLRLIYYSQIVNDFQKGDIAEGYSVSREKKESFPLTVTSAQKNPTAFYLCASSIWQGTGNEQFFGPGTRLTVL.

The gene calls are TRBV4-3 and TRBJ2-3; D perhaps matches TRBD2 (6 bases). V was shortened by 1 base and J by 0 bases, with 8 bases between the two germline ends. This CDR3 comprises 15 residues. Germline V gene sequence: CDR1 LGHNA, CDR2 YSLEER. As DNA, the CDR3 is TGCGCCAGCAGCCAAGTAGCGGCTAGCACAGATACGCAGTATTTT. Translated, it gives CASSQVAASTDTQYF.

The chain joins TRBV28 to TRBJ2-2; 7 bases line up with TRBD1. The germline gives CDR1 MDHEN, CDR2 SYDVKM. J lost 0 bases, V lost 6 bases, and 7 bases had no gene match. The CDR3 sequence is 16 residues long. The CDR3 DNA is TGTGCCAGCAGCACAGACAGGGTTCCGAACACCGGGGAGCTGTTTTTT. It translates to CASSTDRVPNTGELFF.

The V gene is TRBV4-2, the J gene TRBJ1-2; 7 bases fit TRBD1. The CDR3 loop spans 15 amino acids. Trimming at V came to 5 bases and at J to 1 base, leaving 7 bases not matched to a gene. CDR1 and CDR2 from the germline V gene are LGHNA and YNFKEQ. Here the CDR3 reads CASSLGDSINYGYTF. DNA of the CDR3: TGTGCCAGCAGCTTGGGGGACAGCATTAACTATGGCTACACCTTC.

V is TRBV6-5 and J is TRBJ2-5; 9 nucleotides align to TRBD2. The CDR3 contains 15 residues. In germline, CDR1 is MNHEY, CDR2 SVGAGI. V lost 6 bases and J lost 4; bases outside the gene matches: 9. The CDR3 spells CASSVGGRAGETQYF. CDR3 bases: TGTGCCAGCAGCGTTGGCGGGAGGGCCGGAGAGACCCAGTACTTC.

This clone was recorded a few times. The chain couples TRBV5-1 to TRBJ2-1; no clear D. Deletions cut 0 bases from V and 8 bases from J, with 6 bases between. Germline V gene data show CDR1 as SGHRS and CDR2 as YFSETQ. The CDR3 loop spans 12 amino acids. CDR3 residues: CASSLAPHEQFF. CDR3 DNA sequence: TGCGCCAGCAGCTTGGCTCCTCATGAGCAGTTCTTC.

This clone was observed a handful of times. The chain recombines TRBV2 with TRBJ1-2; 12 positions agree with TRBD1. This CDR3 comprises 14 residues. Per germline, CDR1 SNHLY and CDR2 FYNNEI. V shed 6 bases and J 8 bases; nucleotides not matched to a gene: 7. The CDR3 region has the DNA TGTGCCAGCAGCGACCGGGACAGGGGGCTCGGCTACACCTTC. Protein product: CASSDRDRGLGYTF. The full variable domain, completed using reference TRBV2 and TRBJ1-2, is EPEVTQTPSHQVTQMGQEVILRCVPISNHLYFYWYRQILGQKVEFLVSFYNNEISEKSEIFDDQFSVERPDGSNFTLKIRSTKLEDSAMYFCASSDRDRGLGYTFGSGTRLTVV.

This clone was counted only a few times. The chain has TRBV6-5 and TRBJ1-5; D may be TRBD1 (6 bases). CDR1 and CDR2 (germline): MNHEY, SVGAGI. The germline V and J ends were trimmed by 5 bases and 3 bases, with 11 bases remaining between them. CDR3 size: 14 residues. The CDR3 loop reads CASSTGKYNQPQHF. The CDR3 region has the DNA TGTGCCAGCAGTACAGGGAAATACAATCAGCCCCAGCATTTT.

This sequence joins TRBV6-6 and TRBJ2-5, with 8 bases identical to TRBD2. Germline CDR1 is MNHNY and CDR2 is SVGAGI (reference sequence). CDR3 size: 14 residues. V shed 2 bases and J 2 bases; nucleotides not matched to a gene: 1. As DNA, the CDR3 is TGTGCCAGCAGTTACACGGGGGGGCAAGAGACCCAGTACTTC. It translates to CASSYTGGQETQYF.

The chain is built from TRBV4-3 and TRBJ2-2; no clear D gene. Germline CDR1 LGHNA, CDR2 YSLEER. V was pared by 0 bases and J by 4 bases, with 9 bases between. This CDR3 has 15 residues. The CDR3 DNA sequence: TGCGCCAGCAGCCAAGATGTGGGATCCACCGGGGAGCTGTTTTTT. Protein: CASSQDVGSTGELFF.

DNA of the CDR3: TGCGCCAGCAGTGAGTCCCTAGCGGGGTCCTACAATGAGCAGTTCTTC. As protein: CASSESLAGSYNEQFF. The chain employs TRBV10-1 and TRBJ2-1; TRBD2 matches 9 bases. The CDR3 totals 16 residues. V lost 0 bases to trimming and J lost 1 base; unmatched junction nucleotides: 1. CDR1 is WNHNN, CDR2 SYGVQD, per germline (reference sequence).

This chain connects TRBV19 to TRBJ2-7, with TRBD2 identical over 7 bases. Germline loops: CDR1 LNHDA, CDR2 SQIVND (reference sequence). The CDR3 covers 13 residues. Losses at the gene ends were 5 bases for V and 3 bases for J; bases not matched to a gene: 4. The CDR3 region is CASSWGGSYEQYF. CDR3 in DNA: TGTGCCAGTAGTTGGGGCGGGAGCTACGAGCAGTACTTC.

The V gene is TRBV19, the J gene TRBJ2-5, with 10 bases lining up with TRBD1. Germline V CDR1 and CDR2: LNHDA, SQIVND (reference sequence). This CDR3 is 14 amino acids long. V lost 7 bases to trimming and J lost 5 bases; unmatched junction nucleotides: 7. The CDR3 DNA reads TGTGCCAGTACCCTTAGACAGGGGGCGGAGACCCAGTACTTC. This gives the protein CASTLRQGAETQYF.

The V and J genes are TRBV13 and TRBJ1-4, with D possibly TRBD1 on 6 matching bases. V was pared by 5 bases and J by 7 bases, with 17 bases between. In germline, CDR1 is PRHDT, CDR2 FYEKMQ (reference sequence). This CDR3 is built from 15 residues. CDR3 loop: CASSPPRGAGEKLFF. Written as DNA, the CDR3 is TGTGCCAGCAGCCCTCCTAGGGGGGCTGGTGAAAAACTGTTTTTT.

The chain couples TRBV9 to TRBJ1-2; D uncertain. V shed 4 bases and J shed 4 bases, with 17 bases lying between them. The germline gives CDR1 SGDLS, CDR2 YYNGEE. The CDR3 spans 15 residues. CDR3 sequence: CASSPGRYRGYGYTF. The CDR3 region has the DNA TGTGCCAGCAGCCCCGGGCGGTATCGAGGCTATGGCTACACCTTC.

The CDR3 DNA reads as TGTGCCAGTAGTGATGACAGGGACGATCAGCCCCAGCATTTT. Translation gives CASSDDRDDQPQHF. The V gene is TRBV19, the J gene TRBJ1-5; 7 nucleotides match TRBD1. There are 14 residues in the CDR3. J gave up 5 bases and V 5 bases, and 6 bases lay outside the gene matches. The germline CDR1 and CDR2 sequences are LNHDA and SQIVND (reference sequence).

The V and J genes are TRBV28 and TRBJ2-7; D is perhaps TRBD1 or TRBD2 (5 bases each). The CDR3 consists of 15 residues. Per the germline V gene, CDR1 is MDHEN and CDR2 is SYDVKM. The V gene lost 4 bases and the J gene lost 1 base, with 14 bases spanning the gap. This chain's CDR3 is CASSSPGTVSYEQYF. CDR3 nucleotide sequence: TGTGCCAGCAGTTCCCCCGGGACGGTGTCCTACGAGCAGTACTTC.

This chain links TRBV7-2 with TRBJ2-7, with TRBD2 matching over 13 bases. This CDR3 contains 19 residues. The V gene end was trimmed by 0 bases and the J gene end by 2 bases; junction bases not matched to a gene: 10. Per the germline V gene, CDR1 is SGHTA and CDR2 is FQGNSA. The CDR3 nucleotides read TGTGCCAGCAGCTTAGCGGTTGGGAGACTAGCGGGGGGTCCCTACGAGCAGTACTTC. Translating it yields CASSLAVGRLAGGPYEQYF.

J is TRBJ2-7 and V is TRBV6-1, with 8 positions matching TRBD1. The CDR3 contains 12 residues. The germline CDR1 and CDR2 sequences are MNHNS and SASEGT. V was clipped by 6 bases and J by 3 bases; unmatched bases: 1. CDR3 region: CASSGTGYEQYF. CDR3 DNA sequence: TGTGCCAGCAGCGGGACAGGCTACGAGCAGTACTTC.

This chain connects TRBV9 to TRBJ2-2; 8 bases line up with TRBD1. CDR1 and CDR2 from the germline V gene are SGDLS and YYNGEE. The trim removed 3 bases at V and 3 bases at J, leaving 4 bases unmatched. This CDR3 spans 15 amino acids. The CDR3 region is CASSETGGDTGELFF. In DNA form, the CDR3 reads TGTGCCAGCAGCGAAACAGGGGGAGACACCGGGGAGCTGTTTTTT.

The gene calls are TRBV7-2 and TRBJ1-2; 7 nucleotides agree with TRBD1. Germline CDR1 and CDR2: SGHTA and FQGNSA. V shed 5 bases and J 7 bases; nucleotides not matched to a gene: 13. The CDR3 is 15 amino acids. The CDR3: CASSLGDSGRGGYTF. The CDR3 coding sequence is TGTGCCAGCAGCCTAGGGGACAGCGGGAGGGGTGGCTACACCTTC.